This is a list of T cell receptor beta chains from one sample in a study of cytomegalovirus exposure and HLA in healthy donors. The repertoire was sequenced with immunoSEQ multiplex PCR; TCRdb's copy has only in-frame clones and lacks some. The repertoire holds around 100,000 clones, with 65% to 75% as singletons. Specimen: PBMCs. These TCRs come from a man aged 30-40 years in good health and CMV-seropositive. CDR3s include the opening cysteine and the closing phenylalanine or tryptophan. D genes are given only for firm matches. Where a row states a size, it is once, few, many or the class of an expanded clone; other rows omit it.

>TRBD1|TRBV28|-|TRBJ1-2
TGTGCCAGCAGTTCGCCCTTCACAGGGGCTAACTATGGCTACACCTTC
CASSSPFTGANYGYTF
>-|TRBV6-6|-|TRBJ1-2
TGTGCCAGCAGTTACCAGGACAGTAAATATGGCTACACCTTC
CASSYQDSKYGYTF
>-|TRBV7-2|-|TRBJ1-6
TGTGCCAGCAGCTCTGGGGCAGGGGACTCACCCCTCCACTTT
CASSSGAGDSPLHF
>-|TRBV7-9|once|TRBJ1-3
TGTGCCAGCAGCTTAGGGAACCCAGGGACTGGAAACACCATATATTTT
CASSLGNPGTGNTIYF
>TRBD1|TRBV7-7|few|TRBJ2-2
TGTGCCAGCAGCCCCGTAGGACAGGGTAACACCGGGGAGCTGTTTTTT
CASSPVGQGNTGELFF
>TRBD2|TRBV6-1|-|TRBJ2-7
TGTGCCAGCAGTGAAAGCCTAGCGGGGTGGAGCTCCTACGAGCAGTACTTC
CASSESLAGWSSYEQYF
>-|TRBV4-2|-|TRBJ2-6
TGTGCCAGCAGCCAAGCGGGGGAACTCTCTGGGGCCAACGTCCTGACTTTC
CASSQAGELSGANVLTF
>TRBD1|TRBV28|-|TRBJ1-4
TGTGCCAGCAGTTTACCGAACCAGGGGGAGGCAACTAATGAAAAACTGTTTTTT
CASSLPNQGEATNEKLFF
>TRBD2|TRBV7-8|-|TRBJ2-7
TGTGCCAGCAGCGTGCGGACTAGCGGGGGGGGTGAGCAGTACTTC
CASSVRTSGGGEQYF
>-|TRBV27|once|TRBJ1-6
TGTGCCAGCAGCCGCCGGGGGGGGCCCTCCTATAATTCACCCCTCCACTTT
CASSRRGGPSYNSPLHF
>-|TRBV30|-|TRBJ1-5
TGTGCCTGGGCCGGGGATAGCAATCAGCCCCAGCATTTT
CAWAGDSNQPQHF
>-|TRBV30|few|TRBJ2-7
TGTGCCTGGAGTCAGGGAAGCTACGAGCAGTACTTC
CAWSQGSYEQYF
>TRBD1|TRBV4-3|few|TRBJ1-4
TGCGCCAGCAGCCCGGGACAGGGAAGAGAAAAACTGTTTTTT
CASSPGQGREKLFF
>-|TRBV5-1|-|TRBJ2-7
TGCGCCAGCAGCTTGGCTCGACGGGATGCGAAGCAGTACTTC
CASSLARRDAKQYF
>TRBD1|TRBV4-1|few|TRBJ1-1
TGCGCCAGCAGCCGACAGGGGGTGAACACTGAAGCTTTCTTT
CASSRQGVNTEAFF
>-|TRBV16|-|TRBJ1-5
TGTGCCAGCAGCCAACTTCCGGTTCAGCCCCAGCATTTT
CASSQLPVQPQHF
>TRBD1|TRBV18|-|TRBJ1-1
TGTGCCAGCTCACCGTTCCGGGACAGGGGGAGGACTGAAGCTTTCTTT
CASSPFRDRGRTEAFF
>-|TRBV6-5|-|TRBJ2-3
TGTGCCAGCAGTTACTCGGCTAGCTCAGATACGCAGTATTTT
CASSYSASSDTQYF
>TRBD2|TRBV6-5|-|TRBJ2-7
TGTGCCAGCAGTTACTCGGTAGCGGGGGGCTACGAGCAGTACTTC
CASSYSVAGGYEQYF
>TRBD2|TRBV7-8|-|TRBJ2-4
TGTGCCAGCAGCCCGAATACTAGCGGGGACCTAATTCTAGCCAAAAACATTCAGTACTTC
CASSPNTSGDLILAKNIQYF
>-|TRBV9|-|TRBJ1-3
TGTGCCAGCAGCGTAGCGGGGGAGTGGTCCTCTGGAAACACCATATATTTT
CASSVAGEWSSGNTIYF
>TRBD1|TRBV6-1|-|TRBJ1-1
TGTGCCAGCAGCCGACAGGGGGCCAATCTACACCGTTTT
CASSRQGANLHRF
>TRBD1|TRBV7-9|-|TRBJ2-7
TGTGCCAGCAGCTTAGGGAGACGGACAGGCGACTACGAGCAGTACTTC
CASSLGRRTGDYEQYF
>TRBD1|TRBV5-5|-|TRBJ1-5
TGTGCCAGCACCCTGGGAGCGGGACAGGGGTATCAGCCCCAGCATTTT
CASTLGAGQGYQPQHF
>-|TRBV7-9|-|TRBJ2-3
TGTGCCAGCAGCTTAGCCACAGGGCCAGATACGCAGTATTTT
CASSLATGPDTQYF
>-|TRBV5-1|-|TRBJ1-2
TGCGCCTCAAGACCAGGGTCGAGAGTGGATGGCTACACCTTC
CASRPGSRVDGYTF
>-|TRBV28|-|TRBJ1-2
TGTGCCAGTGGGGGCGTCGAGGGGGGCTACACCTTC
CASGGVEGGYTF
>-|TRBV9|-|TRBJ2-4
TGTGCCAGCAGCGTAGGGTACAACGAAAACATTCAGTACTTC
CASSVGYNENIQYF
>-|TRBV7-9|-|TRBJ1-1
TGTTCCAGCAGCTTAGCCTGGACTGCGAACACTGAAGCTTTCTTT
CSSSLAWTANTEAFF
>-|TRBV7-8|-|TRBJ1-4
TGTGCCAGCAGCTTAGGACACCCAGCTAATGAAAAACTGTTTTTT
CASSLGHPANEKLFF
>TRBD2|TRBV11-2|-|TRBJ2-5
TGTGCCAGCAGCCTTAGACTAGCGGGGGGGCCAGAGACCCAGTACTTC
CASSLRLAGGPETQYF
>TRBD1|TRBV5-6|-|TRBJ2-2
TGTGCCAGCAGCTCATCGCACAGGGGGCTGGGCACCGGGGAGCTGTTTTTT
CASSSSHRGLGTGELFF
>-|TRBV7-8|-|TRBJ2-2
TGTGCCAGCAGCTTATCGACTTACACCGGGGAGCTGTTTTTT
CASSLSTYTGELFF
>-|TRBV18|-|TRBJ1-1
TGTGCCAGCTCACCACGGTTAGTCGACAGCAAAGGAGTAGGGACTGAAGCTTTCTTT
CASSPRLVDSKGVGTEAFF
>-|TRBV15|-|TRBJ1-6
TGTGCCACCCGCCGCGGAAGAGCCAATTCACCCCTCCACTTT
CATRRGRANSPLHF
>-|TRBV5-1|-|TRBJ2-4
TGCGCCAGCAGCTACGACTCCCTGAACATTCAGTACTTC
CASSYDSLNIQYF
>TRBD1|TRBV2|-|TRBJ2-1
TGTGCCAGCAGGGCGGGGACAGGGAGCTACAATGAGCAGTTCTTC
CASRAGTGSYNEQFF
>-|TRBV5-6|-|TRBJ1-2
TGTGCCAGCAGCTGGGGGACTTTAGATGGCTACACCTTC
CASSWGTLDGYTF
>-|TRBV4-2|-|TRBJ2-7
TGTGCCAGCAGCCAAGTACGGAACTACGAGCAGTACTTC
CASSQVRNYEQYF
>-|TRBV4-3|-|TRBJ1-1
TGCGCCAGCAGCCAAGGGAGAGTGAACACTGAAGCTTTCTTT
CASSQGRVNTEAFF
>-|TRBV5-4|-|TRBJ2-7
TGTGCCAGCAGCTGGGGGACTTCTGGGAGCTACGAGCAGTACTTC
CASSWGTSGSYEQYF
>-|TRBV7-9|-|TRBJ2-7
TGTGCCAGCAGCCTCGACGTCGGGGGTAGGTCCTACGAGCAGTACTTC
CASSLDVGGRSYEQYF
>-|TRBV6-1|-|TRBJ1-1
TGTGCCAGCAGTGAAGCCCTCCTCTCTGAAGCTTTCTTT
CASSEALLSEAFF
>-|TRBV18|-|TRBJ1-4
TGTGCCAGCTCACCGACAGGAAGTAATGAAAAACTGTTTTTT
CASSPTGSNEKLFF
>-|TRBV30|-|TRBJ2-5
TGTGCCTGGAGTTACAGCCAAGAGACCCAGTACTTC
CAWSYSQETQYF
>-|TRBV5-5|-|TRBJ1-1
TGTGCCAGCAGCTTTTCGGACACTGAAGCTTTCTTT
CASSFSDTEAFF
>TRBD1|TRBV7-9|-|TRBJ1-2
TGTGCCAGCAGCTCCGGGACAGGGGTCTATGGCTACCCCTTC
CASSSGTGVYGYPF
>-|TRBV6-1|-|TRBJ1-2
TGTGCCAGCACCTTTACTGAACCTAACTATGGCTACCCCTTC
CASTFTEPNYGYPF
>-|TRBV15|once|TRBJ2-4
TGTGCCACCAGTGGAGGGGAAAACATTCAGTACTTC
CATSGGENIQYF
>-|TRBV6-6|-|TRBJ1-4
TGTGCCAGCAGTTATCAGGACAGTTTAAATGAAAAACTGTTTTTT
CASSYQDSLNEKLFF